This T cell receptor beta chain was identified during a study of T cells in tuberculosis. TCRdb keeps only in-frame clones here, not all; method: immunoSEQ multiplex PCR. This sample has more than 35,000 clones; 93% occur once, and the top ten carry roughly 7%. Germline loops: CDR1 SGHRS, CDR2 YFSETQ. CDR3 length: 14 amino acids. V lost 4 bases to trimming and J lost 2 bases, with 11 bases between them. The V and J genes are TRBV5-1 and TRBJ2-3; D not certain. The sequencing sample was made of PBMCs. The receptor comes from a donor aged 5 to 30 with latent tuberculosis or without tuberculosis infection. CDR3 region: CASSLTFNTDTQYF. CDR3 bases: TGCGCCAGCAGCCTGACATTCAACACAGATACGCAGTATTTT. The whole variable domain, filled in from reference TRBV5-1 and TRBJ2-3, reads KAGVTQTPRYLIKTRGQQVTLSCSPISGHRSVSWYQQTPGQGLQFLFEYFSETQRNKGNFPGRFSGRQFSNSRSEMNVSTLELGDSALYLCASSLTFNTDTQYFGPGTRLTVL.